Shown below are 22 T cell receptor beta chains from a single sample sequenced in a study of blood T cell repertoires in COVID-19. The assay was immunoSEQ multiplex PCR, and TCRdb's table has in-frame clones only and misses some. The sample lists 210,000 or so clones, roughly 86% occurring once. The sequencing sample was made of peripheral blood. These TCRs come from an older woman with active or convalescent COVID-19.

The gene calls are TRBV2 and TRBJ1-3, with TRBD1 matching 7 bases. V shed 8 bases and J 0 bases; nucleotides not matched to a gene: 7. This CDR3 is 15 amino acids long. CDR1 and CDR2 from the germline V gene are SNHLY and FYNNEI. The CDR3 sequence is CASRDRALSGNTIYF. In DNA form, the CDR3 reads TGTGCCAGCCGCGACAGGGCGCTCTCTGGAAACACCATATATTTT.

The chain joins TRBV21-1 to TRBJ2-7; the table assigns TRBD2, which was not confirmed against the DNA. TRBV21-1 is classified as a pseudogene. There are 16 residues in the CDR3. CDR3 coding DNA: TGTGCCAGCCGTACCCCGCGGGTAGCGGGATTGGACGAGCAGTACTTC. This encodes CASRTPRVAGLDEQYF.

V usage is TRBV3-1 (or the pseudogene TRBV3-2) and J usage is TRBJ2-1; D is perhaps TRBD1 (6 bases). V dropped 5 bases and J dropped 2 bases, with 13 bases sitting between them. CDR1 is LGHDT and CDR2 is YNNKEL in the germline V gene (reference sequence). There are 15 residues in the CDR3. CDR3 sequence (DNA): TGTGCCAGCAGCGCGGACTCAGGGGCCTACAATGAGCAGTTCTTC. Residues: CASSADSGAYNEQFF.

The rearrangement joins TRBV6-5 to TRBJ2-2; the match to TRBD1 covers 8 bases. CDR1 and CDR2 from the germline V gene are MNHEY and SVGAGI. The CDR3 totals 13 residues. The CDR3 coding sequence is TGTGCATGTGGCAGGGGGCTCACCGGGGAGCTGTTTTTT. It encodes CACGRGLTGELFF.

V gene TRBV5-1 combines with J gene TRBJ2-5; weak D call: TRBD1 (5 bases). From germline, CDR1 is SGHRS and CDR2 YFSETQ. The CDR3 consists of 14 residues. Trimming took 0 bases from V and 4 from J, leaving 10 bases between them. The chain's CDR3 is CASSLVEQAETQYF. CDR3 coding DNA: TGCGCCAGCAGCTTGGTCGAACAGGCAGAGACCCAGTACTTC.

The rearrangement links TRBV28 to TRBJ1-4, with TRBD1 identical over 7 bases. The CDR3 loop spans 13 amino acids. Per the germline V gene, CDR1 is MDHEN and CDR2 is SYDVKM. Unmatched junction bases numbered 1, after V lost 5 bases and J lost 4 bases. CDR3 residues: CASSPGGNEKLFF. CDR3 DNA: TGTGCCAGCAGTCCAGGGGGTAATGAAAAACTGTTTTTT.

The DNA of the CDR3 is TGTGCCAGCACTAACAGGGGAAAGCAGTACTTC. Its translation is CASTNRGKQYF. The chain combines TRBV6-5 with TRBJ2-7, with 7 nucleotides matching TRBD1. The CDR3 totals 11 residues. CDR1 is MNHEY, CDR2 SVGAGI, per germline. V was clipped by 7 bases and J by 8 bases; unmatched bases: 5.

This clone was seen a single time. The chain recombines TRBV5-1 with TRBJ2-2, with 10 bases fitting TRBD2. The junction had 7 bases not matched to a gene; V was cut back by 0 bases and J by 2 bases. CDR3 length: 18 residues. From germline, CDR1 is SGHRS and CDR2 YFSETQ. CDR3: CASSLVPTSGANTGELFF. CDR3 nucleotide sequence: TGCGCCAGCAGCTTGGTCCCAACTAGCGGGGCTAACACCGGGGAGCTGTTTTTT.

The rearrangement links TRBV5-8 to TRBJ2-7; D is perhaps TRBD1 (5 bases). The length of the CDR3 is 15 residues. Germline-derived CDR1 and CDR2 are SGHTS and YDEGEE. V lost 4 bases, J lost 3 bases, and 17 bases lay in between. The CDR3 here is CASSTLSTGDYEQYF. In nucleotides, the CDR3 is TGTGCCAGCAGCACTCTGTCTACAGGTGACTACGAGCAGTACTTC.

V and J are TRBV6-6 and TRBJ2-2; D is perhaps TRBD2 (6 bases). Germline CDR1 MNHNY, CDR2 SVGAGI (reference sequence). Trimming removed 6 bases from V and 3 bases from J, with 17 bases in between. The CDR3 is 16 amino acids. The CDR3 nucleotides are TGTGCCAGCAGACCTGGGGGGTTAGGGGACACCGGGGAGCTGTTTTTT. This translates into CASRPGGLGDTGELFF.

The DNA for the CDR3 is TGTGCCAGCAGCCTCGACAGACGCACCGGGGAGCTGTTTTTT. Amino acid sequence: CASSLDRRTGELFF. V usage is TRBV28 and J usage is TRBJ2-2, with TRBD1 as a possible D gene (5 bases). The CDR3 has 14 amino acids. Germline CDR1 MDHEN, CDR2 SYDVKM. V dropped 6 bases and J dropped 4 bases, with 12 bases sitting between them.

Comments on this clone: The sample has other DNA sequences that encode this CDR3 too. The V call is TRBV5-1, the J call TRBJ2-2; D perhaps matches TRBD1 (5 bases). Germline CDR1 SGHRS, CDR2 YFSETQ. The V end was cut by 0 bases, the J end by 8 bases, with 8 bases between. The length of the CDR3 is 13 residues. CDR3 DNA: TGCGCCAGCAGCTTGGTTGGGGCAGGGGAGCTGTTTTTT. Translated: CASSLVGAGELFF.

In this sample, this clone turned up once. The CDR3: CSVHGAGAKSYEQYF. In DNA, the CDR3 is TGCAGCGTTCATGGGGCGGGAGCTAAGTCCTACGAGCAGTACTTC. The rearrangement uses TRBV29-1 and TRBJ2-7; 7 nucleotides line up with TRBD2. The CDR3 totals 15 residues. From germline, CDR1 is SQVTM and CDR2 ANQGSEA. J was trimmed by 1 base and V by 5 bases; bases with no gene match: 11.

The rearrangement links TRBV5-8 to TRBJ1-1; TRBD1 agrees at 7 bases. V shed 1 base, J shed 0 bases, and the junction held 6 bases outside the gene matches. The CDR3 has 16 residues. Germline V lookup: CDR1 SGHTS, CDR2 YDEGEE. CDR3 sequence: CASSLWGTDMNTEAFF. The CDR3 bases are TGTGCCAGCAGCTTGTGGGGGACAGACATGAACACTGAAGCTTTCTTT. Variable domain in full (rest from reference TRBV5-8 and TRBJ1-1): EAGVTQSPTHLIKTRGQQATLRCSPISGHTSVYWYQQALGLGLQFLLWYDEGEERNRGNFPPRFSGRQFPNYSSELNVNALELEDSALYLCASSLWGTDMNTEAFFGQGTRLTVV.

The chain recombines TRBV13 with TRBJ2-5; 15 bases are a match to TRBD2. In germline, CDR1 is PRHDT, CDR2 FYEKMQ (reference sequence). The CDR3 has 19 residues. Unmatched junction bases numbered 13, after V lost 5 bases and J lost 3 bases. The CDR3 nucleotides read TGTGCCAGCAGCAGCGGCAGACGCGGACTAGCGGGAGGGAAAGAGACCCAGTACTTC. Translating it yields CASSSGRRGLAGGKETQYF.

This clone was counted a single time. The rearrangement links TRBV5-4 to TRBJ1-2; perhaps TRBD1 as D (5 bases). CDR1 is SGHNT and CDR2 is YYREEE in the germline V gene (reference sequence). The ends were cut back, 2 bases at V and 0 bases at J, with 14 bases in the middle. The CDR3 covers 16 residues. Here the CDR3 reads CASSFGTYRANYGYTF. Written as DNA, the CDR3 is TGTGCCAGCAGCTTTGGGACTTATCGCGCTAACTATGGCTACACCTTC. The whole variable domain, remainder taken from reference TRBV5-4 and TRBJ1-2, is ETGVTQSPTHLIKTRGQQVTLRCSSQSGHNTVSWYQQALGQGPQFIFQYYREEENGRGNFPPRFSGLQFPNYSSELNVNALELDDSALYLCASSFGTYRANYGYTFGSGTRLTVV.

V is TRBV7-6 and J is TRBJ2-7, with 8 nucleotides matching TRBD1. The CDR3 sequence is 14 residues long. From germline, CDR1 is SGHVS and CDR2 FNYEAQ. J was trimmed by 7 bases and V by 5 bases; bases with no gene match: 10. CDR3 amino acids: CASSRTQGAREQYF. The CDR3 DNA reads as TGTGCCAGCAGCCGTACTCAGGGGGCGCGTGAGCAGTACTTC.

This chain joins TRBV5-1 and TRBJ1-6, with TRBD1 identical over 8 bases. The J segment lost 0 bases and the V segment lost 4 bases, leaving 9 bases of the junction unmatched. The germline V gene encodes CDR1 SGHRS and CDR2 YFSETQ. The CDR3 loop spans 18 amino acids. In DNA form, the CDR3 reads TGCGCCAGCAGCCGGACGACAGGGGCGAGCTCCTATAATTCACCCCTCCACTTT. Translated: CASSRTTGASSYNSPLHF.

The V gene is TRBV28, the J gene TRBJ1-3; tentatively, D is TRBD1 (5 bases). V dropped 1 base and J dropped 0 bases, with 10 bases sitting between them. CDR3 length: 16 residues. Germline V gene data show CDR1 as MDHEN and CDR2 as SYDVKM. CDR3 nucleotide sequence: TGTGCCAGCAGTTTATTGGGCAGGGACTCTGGAAACACCATATATTTT. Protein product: CASSLLGRDSGNTIYF.

The CDR3 DNA follows: TGTGCCAGCAGCACCGGACAAACCTACGAGCAGTACTTC. Translated: CASSTGQTYEQYF. This chain uses TRBV5-8 with TRBJ2-7; possibly TRBD1 for D (5 bases). Germline V gene sequence: CDR1 SGHTS, CDR2 YDEGEE. The CDR3 extends over 13 amino acids. V was shortened by 4 bases and J by 2 bases, with 10 bases between the two germline ends.

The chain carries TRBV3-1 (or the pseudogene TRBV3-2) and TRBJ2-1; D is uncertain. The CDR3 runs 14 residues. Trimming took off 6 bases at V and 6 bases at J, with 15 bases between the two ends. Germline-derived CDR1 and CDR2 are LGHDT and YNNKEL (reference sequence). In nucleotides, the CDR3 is TGTGCCAGCAGAAAGACTCGCGGTGTCAATGAGCAGTTCTTC. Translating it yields CASRKTRGVNEQFF.

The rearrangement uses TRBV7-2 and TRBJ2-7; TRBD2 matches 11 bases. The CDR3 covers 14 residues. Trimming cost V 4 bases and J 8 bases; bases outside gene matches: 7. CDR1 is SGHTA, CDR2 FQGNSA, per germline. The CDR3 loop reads CASSSISGRAQQYF. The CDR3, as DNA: TGTGCCAGCAGCTCCATTAGCGGGAGGGCTCAGCAGTACTTC.